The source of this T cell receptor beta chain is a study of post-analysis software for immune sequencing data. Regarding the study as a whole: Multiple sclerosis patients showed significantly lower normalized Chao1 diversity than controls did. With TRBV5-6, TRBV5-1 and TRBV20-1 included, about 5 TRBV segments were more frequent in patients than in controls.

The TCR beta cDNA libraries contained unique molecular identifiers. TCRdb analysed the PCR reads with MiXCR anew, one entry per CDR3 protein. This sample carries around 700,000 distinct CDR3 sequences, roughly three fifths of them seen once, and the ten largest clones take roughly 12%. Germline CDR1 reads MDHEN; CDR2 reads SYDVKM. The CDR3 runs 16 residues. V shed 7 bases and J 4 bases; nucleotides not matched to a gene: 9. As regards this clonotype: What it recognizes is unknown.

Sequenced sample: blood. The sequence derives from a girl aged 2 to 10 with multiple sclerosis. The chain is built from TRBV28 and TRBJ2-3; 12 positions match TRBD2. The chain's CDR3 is CASNEQTSGSSDTQYF. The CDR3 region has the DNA TGTGCCAGCAACGAGCAGACTAGCGGGAGTTCAGATACGCAGTATTTT.